One sample yielded the 29 T cell receptor beta chains listed below, sequenced in a study of T cells in Graves' hyperthyroidism and ophthalmopathy. RNA transcripts were the template for amplifying TCR beta CDR3 regions. HTBI primers were the set used in a first-round RT-PCR of the TCR CDR3. TCRdb re-called the multiplex PCR reads through MiXCR, storing one row per CDR3 protein. Seen here are over 700,000 distinct CDR3 sequences, about 17% observed once, and the top ten hold over 15%. Sequencing was done on a sample of blood. Every receptor here comes from a woman in her forties or fifties with Graves' hyperthyroidism that later progressed to Graves' ophthalmopathy.

V and J are TRBV20-1 and TRBJ2-7, with D possibly being TRBD2 (6 bases). The V end was cut by 5 bases, the J end by 5 bases, with 19 bases between. The CDR3 loop spans 14 amino acids. The germline CDR1 and CDR2 sequences are DFQATT and SNEGSKA (reference sequence). The CDR3 spells CSALLGSGLHEQYF. CDR3 nucleotides: TGCAGTGCTCTCCTCGGTAGCGGCCTACACGAGCAGTACTTC.

This clonotype was counted between two and nine times. The junction differs from germline at one of its ends, possibly a read error. This chain links TRBV12-3 or TRBV12-4 with TRBJ1-6; no clear D. The CDR3 runs 13 residues. CDR3 region: CANSLAGAGPLHF. The CDR3 bases are TGTGCCAACAGTTTAGCGGGAGCTGGGCCCCTCCACTTT.

The chain uses TRBV27 and TRBJ2-5, with 9 bases identical to TRBD2. This CDR3 has 15 residues. Germline-derived CDR1 and CDR2 are MNHEY and SMNVEV (reference sequence). V was clipped by 5 bases and J by 1 base; unmatched bases: 5. CDR3 sequence reads: CASSTQTSGQETQYF. The CDR3 DNA reads as TGTGCCAGCAGTACCCAGACTAGCGGCCAAGAGACCCAGTACTTC.

This clonotype has just a few counts. J is TRBJ2-1 and V is TRBV7-9; weak D call: TRBD2 (5 bases). The germline V gene encodes CDR1 SEHNR and CDR2 FQNEAQ (reference sequence). CDR3 length equals 15 residues. V was clipped by 5 bases and J by 8 bases, with 19 bases between them. The CDR3 nucleotides are TGTGCCAGCAGCCCACGGGAATTTCGTGGTGATGAGCAGTTCTTC. Translated: CASSPREFRGDEQFF. The variable domain in full, completed from reference TRBV7-9 and TRBJ2-1, reads DTGVSQNPRHKITKRGQNVTFRCDPISEHNRLYWYRQTLGQGPEFLTYFQNEAQLEKSRLLSDRFSAERPKGSFSTLEIQRTEQGDSAMYLCASSPREFRGDEQFFGPGTRLTVL.

The chain recombines TRBV27 with TRBJ1-1; 7 bases agree with TRBD1. V was clipped by 3 bases and J by 3 bases; unmatched bases: 4. There are 14 residues in the CDR3. Looked up from germline, CDR1 is MNHEY and CDR2 is SMNVEV (reference sequence). In nucleotides, the CDR3 is TGTGCCAGCAGTTTCCTCGACAGGGACACTGAAGCTTTCTTT. The encoded protein is CASSFLDRDTEAFF.

This clonotype was detected many times. The V and J genes are TRBV7-2 and TRBJ1-2; TRBD1 might be the D (5 bases). Trimming removed 5 bases at V and 1 base at J, with 17 bases between. The germline V gene encodes CDR1 SGHTA and CDR2 FQGNSA. The CDR3 runs 16 residues. For the CDR3, the DNA is TGTGCCAGCAGCCCCGTCCCGGGACGGGATAACTATGGCTACACCTTC. Its protein is CASSPVPGRDNYGYTF.

This chain joins TRBV7-3 and TRBJ2-5; 14 nucleotides match TRBD2. The germline CDR1 and CDR2 sequences are SGHTA and FQGTGA. After removal of 5 bases from V and 1 base from J, the junction contained 9 bases not matched to a gene. CDR3 size: 18 residues. The chain's CDR3 is CASSPGLAGDSSQETQYF. The CDR3 DNA follows: TGTGCCAGCAGCCCGGGACTAGCGGGGGACAGTAGCCAAGAGACCCAGTACTTC.

The chain has TRBV10-3 and TRBJ1-5; D is undetermined. This CDR3 is 15 amino acids long. Per germline, CDR1 ENHRY and CDR2 SYGVKD. Trimming removed 3 bases at V and 1 base at J, with 10 bases between. The CDR3 region is CAISDLGQSNQPQHF. CDR3 bases: TGTGCCATCAGTGATCTCGGGCAGAGCAATCAGCCCCAGCATTTT.

This chain uses TRBV13 with TRBJ1-6, with TRBD1 as a possible D gene (6 bases). Germline values: CDR1 PRHDT, CDR2 FYEKMQ (reference sequence). The CDR3 sequence is 14 residues long. Deletions cut 3 bases from V and 7 bases from J, with 10 bases between. The CDR3 DNA is TGTGCCAGCAGCTTTACAGGGCCCAATTCACCCCTCCACTTT. This encodes CASSFTGPNSPLHF.

This clonotype has at least ten counts. This rearrangement joins TRBV3-1 to TRBJ1-1; 7 bases match TRBD1. V lost 2 bases and J lost 5; bases outside the gene matches: 5. The CDR3 consists of 14 residues. Germline values: CDR1 LGHDT, CDR2 YNNKEL (reference sequence). In nucleotides, the CDR3 is TGTGCCAGCAGCCAAAGGGGGCAAGGGACTGAAGCTTTCTTT. Translating gives CASSQRGQGTEAFF.

This chain links TRBV12-3 or TRBV12-4 with TRBJ2-3; D is ambiguous. The V and J ends lost 5 bases and 0 bases respectively, with 15 bases between them. This CDR3 comprises 16 residues. The CDR3 loop is CASSLSGSGSTDTQYF. CDR3 coding DNA: TGTGCCAGCAGTCTATCGGGCTCTGGAAGCACAGATACGCAGTATTTT.

This clonotype was picked up many times. The rearrangement links TRBV5-1 to TRBJ1-1, with 7 bases that match TRBD1. The CDR3 loop spans 13 amino acids. Germline CDR1 reads SGHRS; CDR2 reads YFSETQ. J was trimmed by 5 bases and V by 4 bases; bases with no gene match: 5. CDR3 residues: CASSPSRGTEAFF. The CDR3 coding sequence is TGCGCCAGCAGCCCCTCCAGGGGGACTGAAGCTTTCTTT.

The chain couples TRBV6-1 to TRBJ2-2; D is unresolved. Trimming shortened V by 5 bases and J by 6 bases, and 10 bases separated the two germline ends. CDR1 MNHNS and CDR2 SASEGT come from the germline V gene. CDR3 length equals 13 residues. The chain's CDR3 is CASSPAGPGELFF. For the CDR3, the DNA is TGTGCCAGCAGTCCGGCCGGGCCCGGGGAGCTGTTTTTT.

This clonotype was observed once. The rearrangement joins TRBV7-2 to TRBJ2-1; 9 bases are a match to TRBD1. Germline loops: CDR1 SGHTA, CDR2 FQGNSA. V shed 5 bases and J 9 bases; nucleotides not matched to a gene: 11. The CDR3 loop spans 15 amino acids. In DNA form, the CDR3 reads TGTGCCAGCAGCGTCTCACAGGGGGCCCGTCGTGAGCAGTTCTTC. Residues: CASSVSQGARREQFF.

This clonotype was found a few times. The chain carries TRBV10-3 and TRBJ2-6; 8 positions agree with TRBD1. Unmatched junction bases numbered 2, after V lost 4 bases and J lost 0 bases. The V gene's germline CDR1 is ENHRY and CDR2 SYGVKD. The CDR3 covers 16 residues. CDR3 amino acids: CAISGQGRSGANVLTF. The CDR3 bases are TGTGCCATCAGTGGACAGGGGCGCTCTGGGGCCAACGTCCTGACTTTC.

This clonotype was found a few times. The gene calls are TRBV6-1 and TRBJ2-1; D ambiguous. This CDR3 spans 14 amino acids. Germline CDR1 reads MNHNS; CDR2 reads SASEGT. Trimming took 6 bases from V and 10 from J, leaving 19 bases between them. CDR3 residues: CASRDRTASREQFF. CDR3 nucleotide sequence: TGTGCCAGCAGAGATAGAACAGCGTCGCGGGAGCAGTTCTTC.

This clonotype has a count of ten or more. The rearrangement joins TRBV18 to TRBJ1-1; TRBD1 might be the D (5 bases). Germline V gives CDR1 KGHSH, CDR2 LQKENI. Trimming pared 3 bases from V and 6 bases from J, leaving 17 bases between. This CDR3 has 15 residues. CDR3 nucleotide sequence: TGTGCCAGCTCACCTTCCCGGGACCAAGGAGCTGAAGCTTTCTTT. The encoded protein is CASSPSRDQGAEAFF.

This clonotype was detected a few times. The chain uses TRBV24-1 and TRBJ1-4; 8 nucleotides align to TRBD1. V was pared by 10 bases and J by 7 bases, with 13 bases of the junction left unmatched. The V gene's germline CDR1 is KGHDR and CDR2 SFDVKD. The CDR3 extends over 15 amino acids. The CDR3 nucleotides are TGTGCCACTACCGACAGGGGATGGCCTTCTGAAAAACTGTTTTTT. Its translation is CATTDRGWPSEKLFF.

This clonotype was counted between two and nine times. V and J are TRBV7-8 and TRBJ1-4, with 8 bases matching TRBD1. CDR1 and CDR2 (germline): SGHVS, FQNEAQ. The CDR3 contains 16 residues. Germline trimming cut 4 bases from V and 7 bases from J; bases unmatched to any gene: 11. CDR3 in amino acids: CASSSSRTGRGEKLFF. The CDR3 DNA follows: TGTGCCAGCAGCTCAAGCAGGACAGGGAGGGGTGAAAAACTGTTTTTT.

This clonotype was observed a handful of times. V is TRBV7-8 and J is TRBJ1-1; TRBD1 might be the D (6 bases). The V gene lost 7 bases and the J gene lost 2 bases, with 14 bases spanning the gap. Germline loops: CDR1 SGHVS, CDR2 FQNEAQ. This CDR3 has 14 residues. The CDR3 DNA sequence: TGTGCCAGCACCGAAACAGGGCGTAACACTGAAGCTTTCTTT. Translating it yields CASTETGRNTEAFF.

The chain uses TRBV29-1 and TRBJ2-1; D is possibly TRBD1 (6 bases). V was trimmed by 1 base and J by 2 bases, leaving 15 bases between them. CDR3 size: 16 residues. The germline CDR1 and CDR2 sequences are SQVTM and ANQGSEA. The CDR3 bases are TGCAGCGTTGAAGGGTGGTCAGGGGCGACCTACAATGAGCAGTTCTTC. Residues: CSVEGWSGATYNEQFF.

This clonotype appeared many times. V and J are TRBV27 and TRBJ1-5, with D perhaps TRBD1 (5 bases). The CDR3 contains 14 residues. Looked up from germline, CDR1 is MNHEY and CDR2 is SMNVEV (reference sequence). The V end lost 2 bases, the J end lost 7 bases, and 12 bases lay between the germline ends. CDR3 in amino acids: CASSLRGARQPQHF. The CDR3 DNA follows: TGTGCCAGCAGTTTAAGAGGGGCTCGGCAGCCCCAGCATTTT.

This clonotype was observed at least ten times. The V and J genes are TRBV5-1 and TRBJ2-3; TRBD2 might be the D (6 bases). V was trimmed by 6 bases and J by 3 bases, leaving 14 bases between them. CDR3 length: 14 residues. Germline V CDR1 and CDR2: SGHRS, YFSETQ. CDR3 in DNA: TGCGCCAGCACCACGGGACTTGGTACAGATACGCAGTATTTT. This encodes CASTTGLGTDTQYF.

This clonotype was seen only a few times. The V gene is TRBV12-3 or TRBV12-4, the J gene TRBJ2-7, with 7 positions matching TRBD1. The CDR3 sequence is 15 residues long. V was pared by 5 bases and J by 3 bases, with 10 bases of the junction left unmatched. The CDR3 DNA reads TGTGCCAGCAGTATATACCGGGACAGTCACTACGAGCAGTACTTC. Its protein product is CASSIYRDSHYEQYF.

This clonotype was recorded many times. V is TRBV12-3 or TRBV12-4 and J is TRBJ2-3; D possibly uses TRBD1 or TRBD2 (6 bases each). V shed 6 bases and J shed 4 bases, with 20 bases lying between them. The CDR3 length is 16 residues. The CDR3 loop is CASSPGAPFFADTQYF. DNA for the CDR3: TGTGCCAGCAGCCCGGGGGCGCCGTTCTTTGCAGATACGCAGTATTTT.

The V call is TRBV12-3 or TRBV12-4, the J call TRBJ2-4, with D perhaps given as TRBD1 or TRBD2 (5 bases each). Trimming took 0 bases from V and 3 from J, leaving 18 bases between them. The length of the CDR3 is 18 residues. The CDR3 nucleotides are TGTGCCAGCAGTTTAGCGGTAATTGGGGGTATCGGCAAAAACATTCAGTACTTC. As protein: CASSLAVIGGIGKNIQYF.

This clonotype was detected many times. In DNA form, the CDR3 reads TGTGCCAGCAGTCCCTTCTCCGGGAATCAGCCCCAGCATTTT. As protein: CASSPFSGNQPQHF. The chain employs TRBV5-5 and TRBJ1-5, with D uncertain. The V gene's germline CDR1 is SGHKS and CDR2 YYEKEE (reference sequence). The CDR3 is made up of 14 amino acids. V dropped 5 bases and J dropped 4 bases, with 13 bases sitting between them.

The genes are TRBV19 and TRBJ2-2; 7 bases agree with TRBD2. V was pared by 7 bases and J by 2 bases, with 13 bases of the junction left unmatched. CDR1 and CDR2 (germline): LNHDA, SQIVND (reference sequence). The CDR3 contains 17 residues. CDR3 sequence: CASTRWEGTTNTGELFF. DNA for the CDR3: TGTGCCAGTACCCGATGGGAGGGAACTACCAACACCGGGGAGCTGTTTTTT.

The CDR3 sequence: CASSEGAAGGPYNEQFF. CDR3 DNA sequence: TGTGCCAGCAGTGAAGGTGCCGCAGGGGGCCCCTACAATGAGCAGTTCTTC. This chain joins TRBV6-1 and TRBJ2-1; 8 nucleotides align to TRBD1. Germline V gene lookup returns CDR1 MNHNS and CDR2 SASEGT. There are 17 residues in the CDR3. Losses at the gene ends were 1 base for V and 2 bases for J; bases not matched to a gene: 7.